This TCR beta chain was identified during a study of sequential checkpoint blockade in melanoma. Study details: DNA from some 84 pretreatment tumor samples underwent TCRβ immunosequencing.

This clone was seen just once. V was clipped by 7 bases and J by 3 bases, with 15 bases between them. Germline CDR1 and CDR2: LNHDA and SQIVND (reference sequence). The CDR3 sequence is 14 residues long. Stated treatment: randomized to nivolumab then ipilimumab (arm A) or the reverse (arm B). DNA-damaging chemotherapy had not been given to any patient beforehand. The data were produced by immunoSEQ multiplex PCR, yet TCRdb's version contains in-frame clones alone and is incomplete. The sample consists of 35,000 to 40,000 clones, 32% of them appearing once. Source: tumor tissue (inferred from file names), taken from a patient given nivolumab and ipilimumab in sequence. The source of this sequence is a human donor with melanoma. The chain joins TRBV19 to TRBJ1-2; D might be TRBD1 (5 bases). The CDR3 protein is CASIRTPGDYGYTF. The CDR3 DNA is TGTGCCAGTATCCGGACCCCGGGGGACTATGGCTACACCTTC.